Presented here are 4 T cell receptor beta chains from one specimen sequenced in a study of cytomegalovirus exposure and HLA in healthy donors. With 60 Vbeta and 13 Jbeta primers, the PCR was carried out. Repertoires were generated with immunoSEQ multiplex PCR, while TCRdb's copy carries only in-frame clones and drops some. The sample carries 100,000 to 150,000 clones, 74% recorded once. Sequencing was carried out using PBMCs. All receptors derive from a woman aged 50 to 60 in good health and CMV-seropositive.

The chain recombines TRBV11-2 with TRBJ2-7, with D perhaps TRBD2 (5 bases). In germline, CDR1 is SGHAT, CDR2 FQNNGV. Trimming took off 0 bases at V and 4 bases at J, with 7 bases between the two ends. This CDR3 contains 13 residues. DNA of the CDR3: TGTGCCAGCAGCTTAGATCCGGGGTACGAGCAGTACTTC. Translated: CASSLDPGYEQYF.

The rearrangement joins TRBV5-1 to TRBJ2-5, with a weak D call TRBD1 (7 bases). Germline-derived CDR1 and CDR2 are SGHRS and YFSETQ. This CDR3 is 15 amino acids long. The V end was cut by 4 bases, the J end by 1 base, with 14 bases between. CDR3 residues: CASSRERGPQETQYF. In DNA, the CDR3 is TGCGCCAGCAGCCGGGAGAGGGGGCCCCAAGAGACCCAGTACTTC.

In this sample, this clone turned up once. The chain carries TRBV6-5 and TRBJ1-6, with 7 bases fitting TRBD1. CDR1 and CDR2 from the germline V gene are MNHEY and SVGAGI. The length of the CDR3 is 14 residues. The V gene end was trimmed by 6 bases and the J gene end by 6 bases; junction bases not matched to a gene: 5. CDR3 protein: CASSRGQVNSPLHF. CDR3 sequence (DNA): TGTGCCAGCAGCCGTGGACAGGTTAATTCACCCCTCCACTTT.

This chain connects TRBV9 to TRBJ2-7; 8 bases are shared with TRBD2. This CDR3 is 15 amino acids long. V gave up 0 bases and J gave up 3 bases; unmatched junction bases: 5. CDR1 is SGDLS, CDR2 YYNGEE, per germline. The CDR3 spells CASSVEGSGVYEQYF. The CDR3 bases are TGTGCCAGCAGCGTAGAGGGTAGCGGGGTCTACGAGCAGTACTTC.